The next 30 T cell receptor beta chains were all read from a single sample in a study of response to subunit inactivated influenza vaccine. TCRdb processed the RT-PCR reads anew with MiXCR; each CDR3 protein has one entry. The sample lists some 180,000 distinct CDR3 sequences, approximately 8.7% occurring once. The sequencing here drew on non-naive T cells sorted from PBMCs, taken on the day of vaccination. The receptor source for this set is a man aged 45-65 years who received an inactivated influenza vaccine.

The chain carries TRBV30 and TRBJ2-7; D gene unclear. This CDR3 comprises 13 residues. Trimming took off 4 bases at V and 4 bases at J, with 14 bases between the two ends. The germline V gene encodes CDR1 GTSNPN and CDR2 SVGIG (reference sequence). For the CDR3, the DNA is TGTGCCTGGACCCGGTCTAGTGGTTACGAGCAGTACTTC. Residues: CAWTRSSGYEQYF.

The CDR3 DNA reads as TGTGCCAGCACCTTAGACAGGCATGAAGCTTTCTTT. Translation gives CASTLDRHEAFF. The chain couples TRBV6-1 to TRBJ1-1; TRBD1 might be the D (6 bases). Germline V lookup: CDR1 MNHNS, CDR2 SASEGT. This CDR3 contains 12 residues. V was trimmed by 7 bases and J by 7 bases, leaving 13 bases between them.

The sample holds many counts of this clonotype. This chain's CDR3 is CASSKAGGEAQPQHF. In DNA form, the CDR3 reads TGTGCCAGCAGCAAAGCCGGAGGGGAAGCTCAGCCCCAGCATTTT. This rearrangement joins TRBV21-1 to TRBJ1-5. TRBV21-1 is noted as a pseudogene. The CDR3 loop spans 15 amino acids.

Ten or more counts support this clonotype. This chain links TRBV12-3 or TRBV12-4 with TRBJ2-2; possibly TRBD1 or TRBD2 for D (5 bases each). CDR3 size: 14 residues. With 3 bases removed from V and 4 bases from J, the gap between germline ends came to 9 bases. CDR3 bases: TGTGCCAGCAGTTTTTCAGGGAGCACCGGGGAGCTGTTTTTT. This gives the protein CASSFSGSTGELFF.

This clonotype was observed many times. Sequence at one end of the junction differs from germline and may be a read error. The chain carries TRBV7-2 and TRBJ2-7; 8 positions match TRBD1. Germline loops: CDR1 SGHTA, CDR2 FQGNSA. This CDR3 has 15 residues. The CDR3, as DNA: TGTGCCAGCAGCATCGGAGGACAGGGTGCTTACGAGCGGTACTTC. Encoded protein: CASSIGGQGAYERYF.

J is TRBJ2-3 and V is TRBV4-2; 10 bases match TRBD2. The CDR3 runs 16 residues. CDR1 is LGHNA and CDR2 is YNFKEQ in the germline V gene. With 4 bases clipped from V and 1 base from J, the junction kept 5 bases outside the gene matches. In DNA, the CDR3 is TGTGCCAGCAGCCGAGCCGGGACTAGCGGCACAGATACGCAGTATTTT. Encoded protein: CASSRAGTSGTDTQYF.

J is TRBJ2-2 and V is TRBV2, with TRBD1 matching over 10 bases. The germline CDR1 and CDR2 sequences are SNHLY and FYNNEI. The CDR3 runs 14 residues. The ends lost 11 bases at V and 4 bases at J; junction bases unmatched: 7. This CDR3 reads CAGRTGGTTGELFF. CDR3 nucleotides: TGTGCCGGTCGGACAGGGGGAACCACCGGGGAGCTGTTTTTT.

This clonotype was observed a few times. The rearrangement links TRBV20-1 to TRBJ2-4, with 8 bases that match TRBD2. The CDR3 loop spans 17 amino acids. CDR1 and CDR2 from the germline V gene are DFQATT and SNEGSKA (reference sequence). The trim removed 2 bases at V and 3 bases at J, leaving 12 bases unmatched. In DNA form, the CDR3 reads TGCAGTGCTAGAATCGGGCCAGCGGGGGAATTCAAAAACATTCAGTACTTC. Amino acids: CSARIGPAGEFKNIQYF.

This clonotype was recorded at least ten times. The CDR3 protein is CASSPLPGEGNEQFF. For the CDR3, the DNA is TGTGCCAGCTCACCTCTACCGGGAGAGGGCAATGAGCAGTTCTTC. The J gene is TRBJ2-1, the V gene TRBV18; tentatively, D is TRBD2 (6 bases). Germline lookup yields CDR1 KGHSH and CDR2 LQKENI. Trimming removed 3 bases at V and 6 bases at J, with 15 bases between. The CDR3 extends over 15 amino acids. Supplemented by reference TRBV18 and TRBJ2-1, the full variable domain reads NAGVMQNPRHLVRRRGQEARLRCSPMKGHSHVYWYRQLPEEGLKFMVYLQKENIIDESGMPKERFSAEFPKEGPSILRIQQVVRGDSAAYFCASSPLPGEGNEQFFGPGTRLTVL.

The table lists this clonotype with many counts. DNA for the CDR3: TGCAGTGCTAGAGATTACCTTAAAGGGGGCGGTGAGCAGTTCTTC. Residues: CSARDYLKGGGEQFF. V usage is TRBV20-1 and J usage is TRBJ2-1, with 7 bases that match TRBD1. J was trimmed by 9 bases and V by 0 bases; bases with no gene match: 11. CDR1 and CDR2 (germline): DFQATT, SNEGSKA (reference sequence). This CDR3 has 15 amino acids.

CDR3 coding DNA: TGTGCCAGCAGTGTGGGGCGGAGGGAAGAGACCCAGTACTTC. Its translation: CASSVGRREETQYF. The chain has TRBV6-1 and TRBJ2-5; weak D call: TRBD2 (6 bases). Germline CDR1 MNHNS, CDR2 SASEGT. V lost 4 bases and J lost 3, with 12 bases in between. The CDR3 has 14 amino acids.

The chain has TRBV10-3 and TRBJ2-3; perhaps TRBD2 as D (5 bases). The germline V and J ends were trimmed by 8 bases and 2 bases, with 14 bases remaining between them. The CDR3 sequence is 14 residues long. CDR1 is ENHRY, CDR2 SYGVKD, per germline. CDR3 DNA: TGTGCCATCCGGCGAGGGAGCGACACAGATACGCAGTATTTT. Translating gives CAIRRGSDTDTQYF.

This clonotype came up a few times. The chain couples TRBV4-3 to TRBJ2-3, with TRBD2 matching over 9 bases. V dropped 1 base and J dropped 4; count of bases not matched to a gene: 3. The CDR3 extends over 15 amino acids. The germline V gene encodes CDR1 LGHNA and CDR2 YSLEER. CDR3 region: CASSQVAGVADTQYF. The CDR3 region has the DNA TGCGCCAGCAGCCAAGTAGCGGGAGTGGCAGATACGCAGTATTTT.

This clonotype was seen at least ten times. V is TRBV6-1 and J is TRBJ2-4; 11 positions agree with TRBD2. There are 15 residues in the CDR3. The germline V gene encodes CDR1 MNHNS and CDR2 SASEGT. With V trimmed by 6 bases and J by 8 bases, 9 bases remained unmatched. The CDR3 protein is CASRSLAGGRDIQYF. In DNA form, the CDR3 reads TGTGCCAGCAGAAGTCTAGCGGGAGGCCGGGACATTCAGTACTTC.

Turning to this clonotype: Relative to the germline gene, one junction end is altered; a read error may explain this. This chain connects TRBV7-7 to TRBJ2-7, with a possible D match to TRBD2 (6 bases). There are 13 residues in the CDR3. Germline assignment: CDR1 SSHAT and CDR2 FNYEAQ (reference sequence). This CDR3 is CASSLERGNEQYF. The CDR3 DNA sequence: TGTGCTAGCAGCTTAGAACGCGGGAATGAGCAGTACTTC. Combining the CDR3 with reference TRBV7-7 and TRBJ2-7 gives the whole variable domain GAGVSQSPRYKVTKRGQDVTLRCDPISSHATLYWYQQALGQGPEFLTYFNYEAQPDKSGLPSDRFSAERPEGSISTLTIQRTEQRDSAMYRCASSLERGNEQYFGPGTRLTVT.

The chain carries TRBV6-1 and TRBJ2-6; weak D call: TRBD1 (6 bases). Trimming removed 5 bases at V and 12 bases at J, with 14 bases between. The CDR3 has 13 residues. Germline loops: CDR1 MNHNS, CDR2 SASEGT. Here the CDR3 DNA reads TGTGCCAGCAGTAAGACAGGCTGGGGCGTCCTGACTTTC. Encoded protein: CASSKTGWGVLTF.

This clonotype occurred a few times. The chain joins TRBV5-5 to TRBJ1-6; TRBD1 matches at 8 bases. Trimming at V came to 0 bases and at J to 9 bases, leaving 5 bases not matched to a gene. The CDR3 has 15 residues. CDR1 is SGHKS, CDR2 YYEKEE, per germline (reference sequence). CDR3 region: CASSLDPGGTSPLHF. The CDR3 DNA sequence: TGTGCCAGCAGCTTGGATCCAGGGGGCACTTCACCCCTCCACTTT. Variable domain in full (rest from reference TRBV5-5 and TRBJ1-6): DAGVTQSPTHLIKTRGQQVTLRCSPISGHKSVSWYQQVLGQGPQFIFQYYEKEERGRGNFPDRFSARQFPNYSSELNVNALLLGDSALYLCASSLDPGGTSPLHFGNGTRLTVT.

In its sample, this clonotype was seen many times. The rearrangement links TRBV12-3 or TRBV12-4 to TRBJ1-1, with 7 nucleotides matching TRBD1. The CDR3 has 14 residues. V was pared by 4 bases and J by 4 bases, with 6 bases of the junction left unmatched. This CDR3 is CASSSGQRATEAFF. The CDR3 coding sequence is TGTGCCAGCAGTTCGGGACAGCGAGCCACTGAAGCTTTCTTT.

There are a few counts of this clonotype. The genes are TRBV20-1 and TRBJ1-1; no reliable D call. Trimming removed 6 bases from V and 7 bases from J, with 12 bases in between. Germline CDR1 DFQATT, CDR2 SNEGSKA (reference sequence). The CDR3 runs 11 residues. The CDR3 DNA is TGCAGTGCCGTGAGGACCGTTGAAGCTTTCTTT. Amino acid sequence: CSAVRTVEAFF.

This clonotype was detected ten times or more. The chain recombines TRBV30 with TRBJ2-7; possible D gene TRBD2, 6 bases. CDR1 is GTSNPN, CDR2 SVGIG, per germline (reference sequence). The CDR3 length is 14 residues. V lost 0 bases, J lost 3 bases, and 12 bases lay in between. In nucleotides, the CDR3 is TGTGCCTGGAGTGTTGGGGGGACGTACTACGAGCAGTACTTC. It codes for CAWSVGGTYYEQYF.

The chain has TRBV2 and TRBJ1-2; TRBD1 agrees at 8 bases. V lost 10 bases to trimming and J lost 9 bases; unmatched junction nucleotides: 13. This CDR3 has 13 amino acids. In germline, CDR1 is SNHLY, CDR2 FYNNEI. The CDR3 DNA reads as TGTGCCACACAGCTCGCAGGGGGCTACAGCTACACCTTC. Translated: CATQLAGGYSYTF.

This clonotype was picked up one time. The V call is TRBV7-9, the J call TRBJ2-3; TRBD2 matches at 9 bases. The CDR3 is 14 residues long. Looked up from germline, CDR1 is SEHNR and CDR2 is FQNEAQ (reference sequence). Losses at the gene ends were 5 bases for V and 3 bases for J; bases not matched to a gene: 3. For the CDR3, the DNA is TGTGCCAGCAGCAGACTAGCGGCTACAGATACGCAGTATTTT. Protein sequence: CASSRLAATDTQYF.

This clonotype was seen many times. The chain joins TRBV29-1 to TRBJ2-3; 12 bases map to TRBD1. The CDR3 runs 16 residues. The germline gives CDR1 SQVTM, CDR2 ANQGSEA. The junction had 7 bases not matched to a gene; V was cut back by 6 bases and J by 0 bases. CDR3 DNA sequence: TGCAGCGTAAAAGGGGGACAGGGGGCAAGCACAGATACGCAGTATTTT. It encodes CSVKGGQGASTDTQYF.

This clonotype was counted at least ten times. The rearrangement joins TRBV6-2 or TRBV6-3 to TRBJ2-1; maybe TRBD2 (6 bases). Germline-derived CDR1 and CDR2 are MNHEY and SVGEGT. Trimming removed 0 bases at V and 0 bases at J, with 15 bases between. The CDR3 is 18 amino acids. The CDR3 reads CASSYSTLAVSSYNEQFF. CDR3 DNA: TGTGCCAGCAGTTACTCGACACTAGCTGTGAGCTCCTACAATGAGCAGTTCTTC.

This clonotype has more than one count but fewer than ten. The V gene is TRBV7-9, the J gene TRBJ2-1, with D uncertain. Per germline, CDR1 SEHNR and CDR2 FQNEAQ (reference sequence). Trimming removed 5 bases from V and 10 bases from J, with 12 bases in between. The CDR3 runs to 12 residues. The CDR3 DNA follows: TGTGCCAGCAGCCCCCTATATGGCGAGCAGTTCTTC. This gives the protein CASSPLYGEQFF.

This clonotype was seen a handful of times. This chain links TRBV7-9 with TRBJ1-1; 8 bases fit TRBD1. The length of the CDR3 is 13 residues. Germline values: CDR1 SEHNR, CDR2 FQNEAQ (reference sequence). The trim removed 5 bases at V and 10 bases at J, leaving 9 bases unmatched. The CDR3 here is CASSLPQGDGAFF. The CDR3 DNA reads TGTGCCAGCAGCCTCCCACAGGGGGACGGAGCTTTCTTT.

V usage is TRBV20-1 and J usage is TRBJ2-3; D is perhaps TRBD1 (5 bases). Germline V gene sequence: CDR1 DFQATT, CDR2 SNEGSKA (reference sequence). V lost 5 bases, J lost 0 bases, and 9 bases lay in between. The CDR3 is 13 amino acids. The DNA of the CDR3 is TGCAGTGCTCTACAGGACAGCACAGATACGCAGTATTTT. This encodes CSALQDSTDTQYF.

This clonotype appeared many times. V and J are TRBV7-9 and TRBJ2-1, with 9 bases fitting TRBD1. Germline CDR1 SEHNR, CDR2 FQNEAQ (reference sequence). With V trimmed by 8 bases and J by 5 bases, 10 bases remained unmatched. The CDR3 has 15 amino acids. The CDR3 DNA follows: TGTGCCAGCGGCAAGGGGACAGGGTATAACAATGAGCAGTTCTTC. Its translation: CASGKGTGYNNEQFF. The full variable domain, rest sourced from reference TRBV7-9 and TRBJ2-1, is DTGVSQNPRHKITKRGQNVTFRCDPISEHNRLYWYRQTLGQGPEFLTYFQNEAQLEKSRLLSDRFSAERPKGSFSTLEIQRTEQGDSAMYLCASGKGTGYNNEQFFGPGTRLTVL.

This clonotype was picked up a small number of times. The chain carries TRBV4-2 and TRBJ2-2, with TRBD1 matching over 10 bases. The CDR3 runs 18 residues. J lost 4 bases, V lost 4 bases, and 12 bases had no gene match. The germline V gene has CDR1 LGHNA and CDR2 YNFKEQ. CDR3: CASSPGVGTGDVTGELFF. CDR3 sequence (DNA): TGTGCCAGCAGCCCAGGGGTGGGGACAGGGGATGTCACCGGGGAGCTGTTTTTT.

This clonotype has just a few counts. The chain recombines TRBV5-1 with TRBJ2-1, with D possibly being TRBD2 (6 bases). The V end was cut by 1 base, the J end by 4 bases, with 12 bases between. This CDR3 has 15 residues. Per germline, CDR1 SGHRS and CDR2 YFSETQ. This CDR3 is CASSLTGEEYNEQFF. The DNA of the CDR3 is TGCGCCAGCAGCTTGACGGGAGAGGAGTACAATGAGCAGTTCTTC.